The rows below give T cell receptor beta chains drawn from one sample of a study of T cells after yellow fever vaccination. TCRdb reprocessed the 5' RACE reads with MiXCR, giving one entry per CDR3 protein. The sample gives roughly 70,000 distinct CDR3 sequences, 7.5% to 8% of which show up once; roughly two fifths is in the top ten. Material: CD8+ T cells sorted from PBMCs, obtained on the day of the yellow fever booster vaccination. These TCRs come from a man under 40 who received the YFV17D yellow fever vaccine. CDR3s include the opening cysteine and the closing phenylalanine or tryptophan. Where a row states a size, it is once, few, many or the class of an expanded clone; other rows omit it.

CDR3 protein,V gene,clone size
CASSQGEGALSPLHF,TRBV4-1,.
CASSPHSDTGTQYF,TRBV4-3,.
CASGLGWGFYNEQFF,TRBV12-5,.
CASSLGDISYEQYF,TRBV11-2,few
CASTPTGVYSPLHF,TRBV6-4,.
CASSQSFVRAGGMDEQFF,TRBV23-1,.
CASSADPTDTQYF,TRBV9,.
CASSLNLQPGDTQYF,TRBV5-4,many
CSARKLAGTSTEQFF,TRBV20-1,.
CASSQDPWTGVQETQYF,TRBV4-3,.
CASRSPGGSYNEQFF,TRBV7-9,few
CSVGGDYEQYF,TRBV29-1,few
CASSFLLDTHTEAFF,TRBV6-2/TRBV6-3,many
CASSLGAGVNTEAFF,TRBV5-1,few
CASSAPSASGRGLEQFF,TRBV28,few
CASSIPVGDGEQTKYF,TRBV12-1,.
CASSSGAWSSSYNEQFF,TRBV7-9,few
CASSPSDYNEQFF,TRBV4-3,.
CASSLVGPTYEQYF,TRBV7-9,.
CASRPRGSGSYEQYF,TRBV13,few
CASSPGDYGYTF,TRBV6-5,.
CSARRQGAEAFF,TRBV20-1,few
CASSFGGSNEQFF,TRBV27,.
CASQTTGTDTQYF,TRBV27,many
CASSVEALGYEQYF,TRBV6-2/TRBV6-3,.
CASILKAGGAGANVLTF,TRBV12-3/TRBV12-4,few
CASSMGVGDEQFF,TRBV19,.
CASSVTGSNEKLFF,TRBV9,few
CASSLVHRLYNEQFF,TRBV5-6,many
CASSDNWDEQFF,TRBV9,many
CASTGTGLLEQYF,TRBV27,.
CASSLSPGTYEQYF,TRBV27,few
CASSPGTSTQETQYF,TRBV28,few
CASSYSSGGGLYNEQFF,TRBV6-5,few
CASSLGSGSNQPQHF,TRBV7-6,.